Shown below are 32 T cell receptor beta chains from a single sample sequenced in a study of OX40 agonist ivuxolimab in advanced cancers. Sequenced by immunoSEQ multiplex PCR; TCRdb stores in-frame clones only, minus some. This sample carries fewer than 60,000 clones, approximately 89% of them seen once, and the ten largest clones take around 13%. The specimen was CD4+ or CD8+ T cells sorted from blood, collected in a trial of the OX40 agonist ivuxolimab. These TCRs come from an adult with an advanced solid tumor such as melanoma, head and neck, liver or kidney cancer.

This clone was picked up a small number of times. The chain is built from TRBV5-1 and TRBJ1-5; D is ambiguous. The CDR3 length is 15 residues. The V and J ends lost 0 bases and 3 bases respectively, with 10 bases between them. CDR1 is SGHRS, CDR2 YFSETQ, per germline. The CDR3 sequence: CASSLAPGPNQPQHF. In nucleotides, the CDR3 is TGCGCCAGCAGCTTGGCGCCGGGCCCCAATCAGCCCCAGCATTTT.

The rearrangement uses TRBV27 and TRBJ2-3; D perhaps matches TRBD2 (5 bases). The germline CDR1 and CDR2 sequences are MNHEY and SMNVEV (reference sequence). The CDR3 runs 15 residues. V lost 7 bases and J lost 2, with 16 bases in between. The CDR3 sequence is CASTRRAVVTDTQYF. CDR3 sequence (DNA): TGTGCCAGCACCAGGAGAGCGGTCGTCACAGATACGCAGTATTTT.

Here the CDR3 reads CASSSDIQGAEGYTF. Here the CDR3 DNA reads TGCGCCAGCAGCTCGGATATACAGGGGGCAGAGGGCTACACCTTC. The chain employs TRBV5-1 and TRBJ1-2; 9 bases map to TRBD1. V shed 3 bases and J 8 bases; nucleotides not matched to a gene: 11. There are 15 residues in the CDR3. CDR1 SGHRS and CDR2 YFSETQ come from the germline V gene.

The CDR3 DNA reads as TGCGCCAGCAGTGAGGTACTAGCGGGGGCCACAGATACGCAGTATTTT. Encoded protein: CASSEVLAGATDTQYF. The chain links TRBV10-2 to TRBJ2-3; 11 positions agree with TRBD2. The CDR3 covers 16 residues. The junction had 3 bases not matched to a gene; V was cut back by 2 bases and J by 2 bases. The germline CDR1 and CDR2 sequences are WSHSY and SAAADI.

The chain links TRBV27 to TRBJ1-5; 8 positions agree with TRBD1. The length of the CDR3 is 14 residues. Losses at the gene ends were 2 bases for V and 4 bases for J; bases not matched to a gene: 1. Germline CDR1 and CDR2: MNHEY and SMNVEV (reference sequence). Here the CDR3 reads CASSLGQGNQPQHF. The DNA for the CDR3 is TGTGCCAGCAGTTTAGGACAGGGAAATCAGCCCCAGCATTTT.

DNA for the CDR3: TGTGCCAGCAGCACCGACAGTAACACTGAAGCTTTCTTT. Translated, it gives CASSTDSNTEAFF. The genes are TRBV2 and TRBJ1-1; a weak D match, TRBD1 (5 bases). The CDR3 is made up of 13 amino acids. Trimming cost V 6 bases and J 2 bases, with 10 bases left between them. Germline CDR1 reads SNHLY; CDR2 reads FYNNEI.

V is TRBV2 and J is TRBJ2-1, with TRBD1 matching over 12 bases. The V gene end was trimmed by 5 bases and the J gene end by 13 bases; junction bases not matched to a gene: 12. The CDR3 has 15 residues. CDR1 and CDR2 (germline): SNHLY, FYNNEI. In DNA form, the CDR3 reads TGTGCCAGCAGTCGGGACAGGGGGCCACCGGCGGGACAGTTCTTC. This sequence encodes CASSRDRGPPAGQFF.

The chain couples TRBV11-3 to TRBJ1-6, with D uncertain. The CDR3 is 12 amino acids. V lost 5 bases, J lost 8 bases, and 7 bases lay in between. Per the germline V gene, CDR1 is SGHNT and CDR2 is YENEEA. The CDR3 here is CASSARDSPLHF. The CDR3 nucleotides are TGTGCCAGCAGCGCCAGAGATTCACCCCTCCACTTT.

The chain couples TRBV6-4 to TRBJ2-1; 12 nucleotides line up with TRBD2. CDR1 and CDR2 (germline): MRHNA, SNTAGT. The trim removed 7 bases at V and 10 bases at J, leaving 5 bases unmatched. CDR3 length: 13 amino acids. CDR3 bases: TGTGCCAGCAAGACTAGCGGGGGTTCCGAGCAGTTCTTC. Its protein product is CASKTSGGSEQFF.

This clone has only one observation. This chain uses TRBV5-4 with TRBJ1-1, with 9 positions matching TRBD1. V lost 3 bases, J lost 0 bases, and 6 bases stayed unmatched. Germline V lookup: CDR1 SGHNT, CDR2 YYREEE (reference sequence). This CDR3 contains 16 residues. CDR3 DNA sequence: TGTGCCAGCAGCTCTACAGGGGGCGGCGTGAACACTGAAGCTTTCTTT. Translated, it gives CASSSTGGGVNTEAFF.

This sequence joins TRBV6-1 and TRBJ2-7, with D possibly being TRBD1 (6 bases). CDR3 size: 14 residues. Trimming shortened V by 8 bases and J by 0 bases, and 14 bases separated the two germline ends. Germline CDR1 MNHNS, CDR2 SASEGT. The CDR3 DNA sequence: TGTGCCAGCGTCCGGGACATCGCCTCCTACGAGCAGTACTTC. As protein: CASVRDIASYEQYF.

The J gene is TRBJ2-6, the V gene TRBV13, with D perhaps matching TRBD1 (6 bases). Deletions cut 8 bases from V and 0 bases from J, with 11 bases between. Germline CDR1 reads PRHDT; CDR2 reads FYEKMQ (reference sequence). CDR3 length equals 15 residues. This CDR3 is CASRDTSSGANVLTF. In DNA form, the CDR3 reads TGTGCCAGCCGGGACACCAGCTCTGGGGCCAACGTCCTGACTTTC.

CDR3 loop: CASSRRFSLEELFF. DNA for the CDR3: TGTGCCAGCAGCCGCAGATTCTCCTTAGAGGAGCTGTTTTTT. The chain links TRBV7-8 to TRBJ2-2; no firm D call. This CDR3 has 14 amino acids. CDR1 and CDR2 (germline): SGHVS, FQNEAQ. The ends were cut back, 5 bases at V and 10 bases at J, with 17 bases in the middle.

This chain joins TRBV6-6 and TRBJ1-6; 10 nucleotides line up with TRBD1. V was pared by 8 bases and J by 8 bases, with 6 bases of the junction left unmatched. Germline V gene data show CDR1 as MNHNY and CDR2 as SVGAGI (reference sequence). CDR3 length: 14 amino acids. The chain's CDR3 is CASDETGGDSPLHF. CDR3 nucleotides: TGTGCCAGCGACGAGACAGGGGGCGATTCACCCCTCCACTTT.

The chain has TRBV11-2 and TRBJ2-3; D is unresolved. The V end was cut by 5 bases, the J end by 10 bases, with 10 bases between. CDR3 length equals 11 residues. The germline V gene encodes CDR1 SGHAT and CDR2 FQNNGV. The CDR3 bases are TGTGCCAGCAGCAACCAGATTGCGCAGTATTTT. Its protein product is CASSNQIAQYF.

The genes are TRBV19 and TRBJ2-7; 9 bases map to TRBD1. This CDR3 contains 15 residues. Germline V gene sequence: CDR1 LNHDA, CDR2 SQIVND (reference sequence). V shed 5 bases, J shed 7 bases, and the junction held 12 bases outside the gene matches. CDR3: CASSPGQGRSREQYF. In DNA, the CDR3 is TGTGCCAGTAGTCCCGGACAGGGGAGATCTCGGGAGCAGTACTTC.

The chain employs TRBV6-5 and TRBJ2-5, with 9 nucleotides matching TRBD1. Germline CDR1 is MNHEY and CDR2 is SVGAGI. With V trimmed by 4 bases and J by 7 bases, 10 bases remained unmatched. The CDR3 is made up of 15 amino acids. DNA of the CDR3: TGTGCCAGCAGTTCACTACAGGGGGCTAAGGGGACCCAGTACTTC. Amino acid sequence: CASSSLQGAKGTQYF.

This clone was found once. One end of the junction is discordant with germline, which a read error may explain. The CDR3 sequence is CASSLAGTGGYEQYF. The CDR3 DNA follows: TGTGCCAGCAGCCTAGCCGGGACAGGGGGCTACGAGCAGTACTTC. V and J are TRBV7-6 and TRBJ2-7, with TRBD1 matching over 11 bases. There are 15 residues in the CDR3. Germline-derived CDR1 and CDR2 are SGHVS and FNYEAQ. The complete variable domain, with remaining parts taken from reference TRBV7-6 and TRBJ2-7, reads GAGVSQSPRYKVTKRGQDVALRCDPISGHVSLYWYRQALGQGPEFLTYFNYEAQQDKSGLPNDRFSAERPEGSISTLTIQRTEQRDSAMYRCASSLAGTGGYEQYFGPGTRLTVT.

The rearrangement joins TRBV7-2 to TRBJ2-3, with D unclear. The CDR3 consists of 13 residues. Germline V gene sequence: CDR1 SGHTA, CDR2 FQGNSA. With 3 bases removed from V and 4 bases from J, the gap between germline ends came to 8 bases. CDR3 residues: CASSFLGPDTQYF. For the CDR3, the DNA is TGTGCCAGCAGCTTTTTAGGTCCAGATACGCAGTATTTT. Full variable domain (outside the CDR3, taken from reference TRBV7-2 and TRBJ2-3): GAGVSQSPSNKVTEKGKDVELRCDPISGHTALYWYRQSLGQGLEFLIYFQGNSAPDKSGLPSDRFSAERTGGSVSTLTIQRTQQEDSAVYLCASSFLGPDTQYFGPGTRLTVL.

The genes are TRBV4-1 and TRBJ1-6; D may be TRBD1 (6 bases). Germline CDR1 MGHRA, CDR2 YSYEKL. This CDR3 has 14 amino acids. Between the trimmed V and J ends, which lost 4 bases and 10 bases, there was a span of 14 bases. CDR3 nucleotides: TGCGCCAGCAGCCCCGCTGGGGGCGGGTCACCCCTCCACTTT. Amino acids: CASSPAGGGSPLHF.

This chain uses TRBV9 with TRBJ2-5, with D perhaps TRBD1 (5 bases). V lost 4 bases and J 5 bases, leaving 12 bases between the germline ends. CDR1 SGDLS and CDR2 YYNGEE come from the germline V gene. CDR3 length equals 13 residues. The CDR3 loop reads CASSRRVRETQYF. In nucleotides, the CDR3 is TGTGCCAGCAGCCGCAGGGTTCGGGAGACCCAGTACTTC. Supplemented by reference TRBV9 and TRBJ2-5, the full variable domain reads DSGVTQTPKHLITATGQRVTLRCSPRSGDLSVYWYQQSLDQGLQFLIQYYNGEERAKGNILERFSAQQFPDLHSELNLSSLELGDSALYFCASSRRVRETQYFGPGTRLLVL.

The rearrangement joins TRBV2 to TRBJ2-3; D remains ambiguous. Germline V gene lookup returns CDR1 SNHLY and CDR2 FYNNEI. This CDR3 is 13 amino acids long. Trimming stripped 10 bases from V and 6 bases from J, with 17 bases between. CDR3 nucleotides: TGTGCCACTCTTCGCGTGATCGGCGATACGCAGTATTTT. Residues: CATLRVIGDTQYF.

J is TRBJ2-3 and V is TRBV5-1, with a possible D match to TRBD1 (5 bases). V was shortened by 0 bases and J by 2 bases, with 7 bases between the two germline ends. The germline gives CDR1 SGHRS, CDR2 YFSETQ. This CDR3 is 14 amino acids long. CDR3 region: CASSLGQPTDTQYF. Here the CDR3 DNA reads TGCGCCAGCAGCTTGGGACAGCCCACAGATACGCAGTATTTT.

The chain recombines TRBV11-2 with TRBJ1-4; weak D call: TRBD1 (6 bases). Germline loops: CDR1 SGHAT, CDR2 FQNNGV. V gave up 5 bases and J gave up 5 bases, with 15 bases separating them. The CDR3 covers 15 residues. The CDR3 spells CASSQGSGRNEKLFF. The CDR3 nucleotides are TGTGCCAGCAGCCAGGGGTCGGGGAGAAATGAAAAACTGTTTTTT.

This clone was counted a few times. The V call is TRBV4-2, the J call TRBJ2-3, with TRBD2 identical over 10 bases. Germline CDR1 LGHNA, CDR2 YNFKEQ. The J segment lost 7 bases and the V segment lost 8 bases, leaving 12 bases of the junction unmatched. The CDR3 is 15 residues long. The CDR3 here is CASAEELAGVNTQYF. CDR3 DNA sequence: TGTGCCAGCGCTGAGGAGCTAGCGGGAGTAAATACGCAGTATTTT.

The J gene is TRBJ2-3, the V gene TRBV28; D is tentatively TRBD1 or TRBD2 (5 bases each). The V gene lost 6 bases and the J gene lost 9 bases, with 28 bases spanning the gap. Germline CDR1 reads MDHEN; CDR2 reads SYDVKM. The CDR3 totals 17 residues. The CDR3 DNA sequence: TGTGCCAGCAGCTTAATTTCGAGGGGCCCCGTTGGGAGAACGCAGTATTTT. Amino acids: CASSLISRGPVGRTQYF.

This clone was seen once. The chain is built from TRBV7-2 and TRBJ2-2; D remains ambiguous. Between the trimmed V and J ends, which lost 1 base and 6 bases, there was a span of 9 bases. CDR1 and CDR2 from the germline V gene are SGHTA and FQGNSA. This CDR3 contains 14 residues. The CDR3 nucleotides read TGTGCCAGCAGCTTAGAAGGTTACCCCGGGGAGCTGTTTTTT. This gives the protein CASSLEGYPGELFF.

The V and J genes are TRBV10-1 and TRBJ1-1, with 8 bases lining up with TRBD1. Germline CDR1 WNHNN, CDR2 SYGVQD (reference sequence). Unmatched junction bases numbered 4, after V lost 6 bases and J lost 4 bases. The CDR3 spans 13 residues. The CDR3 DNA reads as TGCGCCAGCAGAGAGACAGGGGCCACTGAAGCTTTCTTT. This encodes CASRETGATEAFF.

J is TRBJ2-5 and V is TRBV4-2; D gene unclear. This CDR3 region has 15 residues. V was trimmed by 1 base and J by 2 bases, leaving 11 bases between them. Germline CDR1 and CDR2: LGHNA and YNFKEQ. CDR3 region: CASSQVKDGQETQYF. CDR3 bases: TGTGCCAGCAGCCAAGTAAAGGACGGACAAGAGACCCAGTACTTC.

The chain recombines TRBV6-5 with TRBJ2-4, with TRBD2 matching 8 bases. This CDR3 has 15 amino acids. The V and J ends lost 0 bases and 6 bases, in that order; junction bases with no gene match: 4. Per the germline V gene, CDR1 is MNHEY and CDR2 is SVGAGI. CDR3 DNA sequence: TGTGCCAGCAGTTACTCGTACGCGGGGGGAAACATTCAGTACTTC. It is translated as CASSYSYAGGNIQYF.

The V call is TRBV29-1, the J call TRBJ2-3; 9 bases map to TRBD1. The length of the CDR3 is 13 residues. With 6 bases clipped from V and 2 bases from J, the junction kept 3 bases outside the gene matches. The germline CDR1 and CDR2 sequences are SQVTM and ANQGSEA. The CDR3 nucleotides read TGCAGCGTCCACAGGGGGCCCACAGATACGCAGTATTTT. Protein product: CSVHRGPTDTQYF.

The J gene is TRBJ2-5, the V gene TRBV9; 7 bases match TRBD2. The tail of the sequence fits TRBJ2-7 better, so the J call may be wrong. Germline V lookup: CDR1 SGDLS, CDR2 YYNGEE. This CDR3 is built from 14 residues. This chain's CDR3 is CASSPRAGRYEQYF. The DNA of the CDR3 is TGTGCCAGCAGCCCTCGAGCGGGAAGGTACGAGCAGTACTTC.